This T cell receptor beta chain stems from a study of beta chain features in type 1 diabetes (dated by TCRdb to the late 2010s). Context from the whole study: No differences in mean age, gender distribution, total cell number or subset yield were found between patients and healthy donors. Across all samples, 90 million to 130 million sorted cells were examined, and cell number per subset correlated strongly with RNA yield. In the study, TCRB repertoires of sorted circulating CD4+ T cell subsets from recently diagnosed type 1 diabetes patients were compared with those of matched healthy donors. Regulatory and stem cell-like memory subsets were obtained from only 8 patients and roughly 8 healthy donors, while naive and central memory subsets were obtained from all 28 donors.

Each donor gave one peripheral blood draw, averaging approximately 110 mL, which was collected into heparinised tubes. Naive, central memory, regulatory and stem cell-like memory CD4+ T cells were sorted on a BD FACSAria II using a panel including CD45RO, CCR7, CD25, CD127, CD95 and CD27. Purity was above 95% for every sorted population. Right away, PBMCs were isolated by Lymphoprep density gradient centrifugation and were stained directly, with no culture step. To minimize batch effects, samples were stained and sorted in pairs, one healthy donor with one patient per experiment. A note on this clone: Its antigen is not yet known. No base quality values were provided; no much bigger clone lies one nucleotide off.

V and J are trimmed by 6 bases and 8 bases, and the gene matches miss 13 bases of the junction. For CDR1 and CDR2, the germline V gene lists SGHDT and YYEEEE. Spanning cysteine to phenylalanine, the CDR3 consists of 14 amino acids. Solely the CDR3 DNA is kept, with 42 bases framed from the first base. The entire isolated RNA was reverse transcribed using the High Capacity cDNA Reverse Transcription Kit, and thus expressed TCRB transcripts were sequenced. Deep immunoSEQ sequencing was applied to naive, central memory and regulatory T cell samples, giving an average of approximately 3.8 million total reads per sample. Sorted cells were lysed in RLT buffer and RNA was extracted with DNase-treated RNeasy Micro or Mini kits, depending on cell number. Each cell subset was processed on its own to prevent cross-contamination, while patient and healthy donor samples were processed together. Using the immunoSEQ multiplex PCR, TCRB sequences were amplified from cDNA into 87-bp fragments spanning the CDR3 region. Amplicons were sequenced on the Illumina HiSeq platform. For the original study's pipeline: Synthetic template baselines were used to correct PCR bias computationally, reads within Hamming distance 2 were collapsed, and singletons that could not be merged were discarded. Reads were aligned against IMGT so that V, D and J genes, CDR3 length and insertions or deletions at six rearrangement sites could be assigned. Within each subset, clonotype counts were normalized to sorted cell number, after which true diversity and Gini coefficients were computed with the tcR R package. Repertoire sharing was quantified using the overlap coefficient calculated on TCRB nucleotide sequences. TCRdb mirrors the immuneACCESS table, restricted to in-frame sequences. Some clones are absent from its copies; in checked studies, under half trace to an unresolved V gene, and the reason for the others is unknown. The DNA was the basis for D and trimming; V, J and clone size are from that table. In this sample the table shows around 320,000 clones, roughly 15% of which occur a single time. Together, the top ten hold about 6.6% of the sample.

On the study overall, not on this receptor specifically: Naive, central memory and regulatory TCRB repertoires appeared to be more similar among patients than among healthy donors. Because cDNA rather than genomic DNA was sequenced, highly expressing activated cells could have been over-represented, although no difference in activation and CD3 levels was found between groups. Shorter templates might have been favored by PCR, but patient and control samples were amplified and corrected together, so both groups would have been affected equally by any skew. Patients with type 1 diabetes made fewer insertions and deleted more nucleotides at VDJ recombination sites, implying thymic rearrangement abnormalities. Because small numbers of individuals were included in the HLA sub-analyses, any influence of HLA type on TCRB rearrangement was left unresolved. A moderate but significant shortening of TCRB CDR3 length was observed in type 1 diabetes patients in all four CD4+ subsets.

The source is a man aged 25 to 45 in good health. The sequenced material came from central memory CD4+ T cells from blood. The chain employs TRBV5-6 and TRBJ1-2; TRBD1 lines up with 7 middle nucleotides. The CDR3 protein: CASITGTAPSGYTF. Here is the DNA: TGTGCCAGCATTACCGGGACAGCGCCATCGGGCTACACCTTC.